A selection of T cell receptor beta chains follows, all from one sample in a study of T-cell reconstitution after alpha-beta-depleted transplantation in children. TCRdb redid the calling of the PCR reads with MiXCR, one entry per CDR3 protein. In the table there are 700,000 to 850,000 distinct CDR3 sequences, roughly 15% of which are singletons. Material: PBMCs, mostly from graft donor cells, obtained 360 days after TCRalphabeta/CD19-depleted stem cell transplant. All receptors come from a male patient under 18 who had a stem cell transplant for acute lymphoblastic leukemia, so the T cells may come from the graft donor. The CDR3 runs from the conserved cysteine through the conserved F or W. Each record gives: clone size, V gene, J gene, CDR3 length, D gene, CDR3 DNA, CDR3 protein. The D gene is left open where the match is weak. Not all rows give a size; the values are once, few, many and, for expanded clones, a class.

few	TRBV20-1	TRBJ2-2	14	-	TGCAGTGCCCGGACGAAGGGGAGTACCGGGGAGCTGTTTTTT	CSARTKGSTGELFF
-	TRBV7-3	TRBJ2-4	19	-	TGTGCCAGCAGCTTAAAAGGGGGGAGCCATCGGGAGATCAAAAACATTCAGTACTTC	CASSLKGGSHREIKNIQYF
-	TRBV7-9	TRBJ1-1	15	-	TGTGCCAGCAGCGCAAACCAGGGACTCTACACTGAAGCTTTCTTT	CASSANQGLYTEAFF
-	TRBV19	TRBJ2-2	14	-	TGTGCCAGTAGTATCTCGACTACGACCGGGGAGCTGTTTTTT	CASSISTTTGELFF
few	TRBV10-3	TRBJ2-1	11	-	TGTGCCATCAGTGAACTAGCAAGGCAGTTCTTC	CAISELARQFF
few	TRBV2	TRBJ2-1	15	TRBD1	TGTGCCAGCAGTTTGGACAGGGGCGGTGGCAATGAGCAGTTCTTC	CASSLDRGGGNEQFF
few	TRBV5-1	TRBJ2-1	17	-	TGCGCCAGCAGCTCTCTTTATTCCCGGGTGGGTGGCAATGAGCAGTTCTTC	CASSSLYSRVGGNEQFF
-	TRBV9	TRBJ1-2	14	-	TGTGCCAGCAGCGGGACAAGAAACGTGAGAGGCTACACCTTC	CASSGTRNVRGYTF
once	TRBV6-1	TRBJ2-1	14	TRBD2	TGTGCCAGCGCCGTTGTGACTAGCAGCTATGAGCAGTTCTTC	CASAVVTSSYEQFF
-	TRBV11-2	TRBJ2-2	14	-	TGTGCCAGCGCGCCGCACTACGGCACCGGGGAGCTGTTTTTT	CASAPHYGTGELFF
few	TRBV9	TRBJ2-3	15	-	TGTGCCAGCAGCGTAAGTTGGGGGAGCACAGATACGCAGTATTTT	CASSVSWGSTDTQYF
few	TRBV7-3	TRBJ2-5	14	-	TGTGCCAGCAACAAACCGGGACTTCAAGAGACCCAGTACTTC	CASNKPGLQETQYF
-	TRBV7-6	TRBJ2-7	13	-	TGTGCTAGTGGGACTGCGAGCTCCTACGAGCAGTACTTC	CASGTASSYEQYF
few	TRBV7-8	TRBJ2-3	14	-	TGTGCCAGCAGCTTATATATGTTGTCAGATACGCAGTATTTT	CASSLYMLSDTQYF
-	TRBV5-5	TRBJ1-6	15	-	TGTGCCAGCAGCTTGGTCTCGCAGATGAATTCACCCCTCCACTTT	CASSLVSQMNSPLHF
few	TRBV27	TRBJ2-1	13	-	TGTGCCAGCAGTTTTCGGGACCTCAATGAGCAGTTCTTC	CASSFRDLNEQFF
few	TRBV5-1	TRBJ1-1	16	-	TGCGCCAGCAGCTTCGGGAGGAACAGGGTAAACACTGAAGCTTTCTTT	CASSFGRNRVNTEAFF
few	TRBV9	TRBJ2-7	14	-	TGTGCCAGCAGCGTAGGACCGAGCTCCTTGGAGCAGTACTTC	CASSVGPSSLEQYF
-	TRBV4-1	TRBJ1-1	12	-	TGCGCCAGCAGCCAAGTTGGTGCTGAAGCTTTCTTT	CASSQVGAEAFF
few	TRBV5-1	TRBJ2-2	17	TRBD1	TGCGCCAGCAGCGATGGGGACAGGGCCACGAACACCGGGGAGCTGTTTTTT	CASSDGDRATNTGELFF
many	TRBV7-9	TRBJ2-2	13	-	TGTGCCAGCAGCCGGGGGACAGTTACTGAGCTGTTTTTT	CASSRGTVTELFF
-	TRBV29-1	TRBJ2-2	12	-	TGCAGCGTTGAGTGGAAGACCGGGGAGCTGTTTTTT	CSVEWKTGELFF
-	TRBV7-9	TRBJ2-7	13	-	TGTGCCAGCAGCTTGACTGATGGCTACGAGCAGTACTTC	CASSLTDGYEQYF
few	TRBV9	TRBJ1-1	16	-	TGTGCCAGCAGCGTAGGTATCGGGGGGCTGAACACTGAAGCTTTCTTT	CASSVGIGGLNTEAFF
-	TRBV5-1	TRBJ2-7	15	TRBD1	TGCGCCAGCAGCTCGTACAGGGGGTCCTACTACGAGCAGTACTTC	CASSSYRGSYYEQYF
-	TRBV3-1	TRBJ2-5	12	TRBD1	TGTGCCAGCGACAGGGGGCCGGAGACCCAGTACTTC	CASDRGPETQYF
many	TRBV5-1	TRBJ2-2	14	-	TGCGCCAGCAGCCCGGGGCCTACCCACGGGGAGCTGTTTTTT	CASSPGPTHGELFF
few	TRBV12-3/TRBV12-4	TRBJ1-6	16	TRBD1	TGTGCCAGCAGTTTTGAGGGGGCATCTGGAAATTCACCCCTCCACTTT	CASSFEGASGNSPLHF
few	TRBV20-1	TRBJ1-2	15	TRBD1	TGCAGTGCTAGCAGTGGGACAGCGGGCAACTATGGCTACACCTTC	CSASSGTAGNYGYTF
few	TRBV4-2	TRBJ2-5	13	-	TGTGCCAGCAGCCCGCTGCCGAAAGAGACCCAGTACTTC	CASSPLPKETQYF
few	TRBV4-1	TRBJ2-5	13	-	TGCGCCAGCAGCCAAGAAATGGTGGAGACCCAGTACTTC	CASSQEMVETQYF
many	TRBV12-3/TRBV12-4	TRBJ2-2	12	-	TGTGCCAGCAGCGCAGATGCCGGGGAGCTGTTTTTT	CASSADAGELFF